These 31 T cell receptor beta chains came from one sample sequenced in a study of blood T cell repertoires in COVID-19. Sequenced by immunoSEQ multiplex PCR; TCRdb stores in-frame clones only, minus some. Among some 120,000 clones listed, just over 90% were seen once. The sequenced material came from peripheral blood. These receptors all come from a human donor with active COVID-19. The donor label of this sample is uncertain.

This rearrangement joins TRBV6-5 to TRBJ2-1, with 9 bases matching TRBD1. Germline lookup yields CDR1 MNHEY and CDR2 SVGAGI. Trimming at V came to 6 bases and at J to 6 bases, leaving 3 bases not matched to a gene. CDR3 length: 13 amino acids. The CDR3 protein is CASRSTGGNEQFF. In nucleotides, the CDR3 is TGTGCCAGCAGGTCGACAGGGGGCAATGAGCAGTTCTTC.

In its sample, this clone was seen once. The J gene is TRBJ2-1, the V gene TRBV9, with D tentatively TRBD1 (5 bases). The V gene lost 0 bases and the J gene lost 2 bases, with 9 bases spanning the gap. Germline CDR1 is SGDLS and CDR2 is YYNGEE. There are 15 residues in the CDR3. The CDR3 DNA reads TGTGCCAGCAGCGTAGGTGGGGCTACCTACAATGAGCAGTTCTTC. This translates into CASSVGGATYNEQFF.

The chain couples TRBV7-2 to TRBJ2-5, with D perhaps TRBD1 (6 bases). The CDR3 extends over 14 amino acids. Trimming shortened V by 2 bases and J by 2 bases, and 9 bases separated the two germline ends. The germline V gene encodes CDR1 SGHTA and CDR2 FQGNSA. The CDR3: CASSLQGSQETQYF. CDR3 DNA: TGTGCCAGCAGCTTACAGGGGTCTCAAGAGACCCAGTACTTC.

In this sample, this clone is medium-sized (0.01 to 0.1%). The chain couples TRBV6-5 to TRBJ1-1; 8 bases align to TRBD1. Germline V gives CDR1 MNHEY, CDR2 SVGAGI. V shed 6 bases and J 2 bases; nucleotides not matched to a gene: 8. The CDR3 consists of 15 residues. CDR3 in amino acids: CASRARDRPNTEAFF. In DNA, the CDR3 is TGTGCCAGCAGAGCAAGGGACAGGCCTAACACTGAAGCTTTCTTT.

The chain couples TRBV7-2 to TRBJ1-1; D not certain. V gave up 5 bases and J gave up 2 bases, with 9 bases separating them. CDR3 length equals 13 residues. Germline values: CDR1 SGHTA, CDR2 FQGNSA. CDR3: CASSTKRNTEAFF. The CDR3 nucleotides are TGTGCCAGCAGCACCAAGAGAAACACTGAAGCTTTCTTT.

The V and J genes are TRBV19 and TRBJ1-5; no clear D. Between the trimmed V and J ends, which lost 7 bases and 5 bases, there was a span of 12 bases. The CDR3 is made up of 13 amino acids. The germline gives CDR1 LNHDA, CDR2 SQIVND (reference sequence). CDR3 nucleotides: TGTGCCAGTATGTCGGGGAGGTATCAGCCCCAGCATTTT. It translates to CASMSGRYQPQHF.

The CDR3 here is CASNFLGGAKETQYF. CDR3 bases: TGTGCCAGCAACTTCTTAGGAGGGGCAAAAGAGACCCAGTACTTC. This chain connects TRBV5-5 to TRBJ2-5, with D perhaps TRBD2 (6 bases). Germline V gene lookup returns CDR1 SGHKS and CDR2 YYEKEE (reference sequence). This CDR3 region has 15 residues. Between the trimmed V and J ends, which lost 6 bases and 3 bases, there was a span of 18 bases.

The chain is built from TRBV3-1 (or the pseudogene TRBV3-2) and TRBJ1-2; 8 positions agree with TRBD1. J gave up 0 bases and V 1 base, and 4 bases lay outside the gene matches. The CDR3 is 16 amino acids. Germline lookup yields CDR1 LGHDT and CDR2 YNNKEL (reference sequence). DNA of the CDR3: TGTGCCAGCAGCCAAGGACAGGGGCGGACTAACTATGGCTACACCTTC. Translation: CASSQGQGRTNYGYTF.

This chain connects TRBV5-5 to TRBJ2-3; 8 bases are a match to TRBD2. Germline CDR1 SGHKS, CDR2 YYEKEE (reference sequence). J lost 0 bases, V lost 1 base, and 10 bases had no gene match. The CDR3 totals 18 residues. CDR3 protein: CASSLSAGGPTSTDTQYF. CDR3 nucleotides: TGTGCCAGCAGCTTGTCGGCGGGGGGACCCACTAGCACAGATACGCAGTATTTT.

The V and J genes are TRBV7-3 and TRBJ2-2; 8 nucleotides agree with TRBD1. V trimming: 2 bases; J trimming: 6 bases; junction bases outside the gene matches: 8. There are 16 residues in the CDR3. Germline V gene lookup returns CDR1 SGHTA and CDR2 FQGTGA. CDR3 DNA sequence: TGTGCCAGCAGCTTACAGACAGGGGATCGCGCCGGGGAGCTGTTTTTT. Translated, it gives CASSLQTGDRAGELFF.

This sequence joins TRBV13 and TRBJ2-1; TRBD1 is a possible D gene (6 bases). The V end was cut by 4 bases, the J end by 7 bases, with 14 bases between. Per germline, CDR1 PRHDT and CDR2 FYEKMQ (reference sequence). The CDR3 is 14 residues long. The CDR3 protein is CASSSNNRANEQFF. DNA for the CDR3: TGTGCCAGCAGCTCGAACAACAGGGCAAATGAGCAGTTCTTC.

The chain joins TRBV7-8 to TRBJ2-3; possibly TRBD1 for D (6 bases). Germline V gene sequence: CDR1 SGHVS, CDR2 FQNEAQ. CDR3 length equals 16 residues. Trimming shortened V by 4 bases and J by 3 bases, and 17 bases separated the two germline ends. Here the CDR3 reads CASSWDINQETDTQYF. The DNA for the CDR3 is TGTGCCAGCAGCTGGGACATCAATCAAGAGACAGATACGCAGTATTTT.

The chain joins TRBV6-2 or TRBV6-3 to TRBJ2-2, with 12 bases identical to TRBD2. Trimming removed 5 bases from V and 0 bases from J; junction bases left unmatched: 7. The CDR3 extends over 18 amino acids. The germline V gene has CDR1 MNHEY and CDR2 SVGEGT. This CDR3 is CASSLRASGGANTGELFF. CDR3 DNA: TGTGCCAGCAGTCTGAGAGCTAGCGGGGGGGCGAACACCGGGGAGCTGTTTTTT.

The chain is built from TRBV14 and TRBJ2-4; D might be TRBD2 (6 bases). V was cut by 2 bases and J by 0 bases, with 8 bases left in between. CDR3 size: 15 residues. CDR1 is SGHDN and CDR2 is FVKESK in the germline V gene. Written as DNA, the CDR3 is TGTGCCAGCAGCCAATCCGGGAGAGCCAAAAACATTCAGTACTTC. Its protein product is CASSQSGRAKNIQYF.

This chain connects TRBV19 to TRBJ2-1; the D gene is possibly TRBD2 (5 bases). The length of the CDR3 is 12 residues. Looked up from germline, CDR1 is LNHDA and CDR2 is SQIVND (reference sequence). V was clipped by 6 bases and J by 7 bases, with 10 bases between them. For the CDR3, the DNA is TGTGCCAGTAGAGGGAGTGGGAATGAGCAGTTCTTC. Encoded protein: CASRGSGNEQFF.

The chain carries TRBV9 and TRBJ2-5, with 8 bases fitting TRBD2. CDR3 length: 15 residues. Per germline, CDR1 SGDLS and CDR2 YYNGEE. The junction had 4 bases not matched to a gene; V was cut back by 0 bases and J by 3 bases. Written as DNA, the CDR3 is TGTGCCAGCAGCGTAGGTGGACTAGCCAAAGAGACCCAGTACTTC. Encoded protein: CASSVGGLAKETQYF.

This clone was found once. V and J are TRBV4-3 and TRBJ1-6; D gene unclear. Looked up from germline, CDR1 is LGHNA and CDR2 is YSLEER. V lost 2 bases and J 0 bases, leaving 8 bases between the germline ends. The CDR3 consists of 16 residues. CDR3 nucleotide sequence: TGCGCCAGCAGCCAACTAGGGAGCTCCTATAATTCACCCCTCCACTTT. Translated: CASSQLGSSYNSPLHF.

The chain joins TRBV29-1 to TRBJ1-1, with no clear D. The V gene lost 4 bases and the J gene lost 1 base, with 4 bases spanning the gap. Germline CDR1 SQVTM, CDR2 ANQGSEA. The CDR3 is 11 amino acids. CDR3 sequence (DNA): TGCAGCGTTGGTAGGAACACTGAAGCTTTCTTT. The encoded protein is CSVGRNTEAFF. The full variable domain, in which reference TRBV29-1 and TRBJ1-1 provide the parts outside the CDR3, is SAVISQKPSRDICQRGTSLTIQCQVDSQVTMMFWYRQQPGQSLTLIATANQGSEATYESGFVIDKFPISRPNLTFSTLTVSNMSPEDSSIYLCSVGRNTEAFFGQGTRLTVV.

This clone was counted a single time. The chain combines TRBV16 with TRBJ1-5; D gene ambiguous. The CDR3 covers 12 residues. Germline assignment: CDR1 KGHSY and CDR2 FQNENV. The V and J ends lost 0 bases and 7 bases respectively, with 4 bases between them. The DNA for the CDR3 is TGTGCCAGCAGCCAATCAGCCCAGCCCCAGCATTTT. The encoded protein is CASSQSAQPQHF.

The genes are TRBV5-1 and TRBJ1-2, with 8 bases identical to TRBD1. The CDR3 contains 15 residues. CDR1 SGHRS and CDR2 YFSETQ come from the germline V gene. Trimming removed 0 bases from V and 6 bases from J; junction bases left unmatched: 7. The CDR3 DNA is TGCGCCAGCAGCTTGGGAGGACAGGGAATTGATGGCTACACCTTC. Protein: CASSLGGQGIDGYTF.

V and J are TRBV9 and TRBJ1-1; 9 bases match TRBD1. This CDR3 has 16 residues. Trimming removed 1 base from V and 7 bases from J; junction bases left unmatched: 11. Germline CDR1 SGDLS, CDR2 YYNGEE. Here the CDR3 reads CASSVTIMGQGDEAFF. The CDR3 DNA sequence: TGTGCCAGCAGCGTAACTATAATGGGACAGGGAGATGAAGCTTTCTTT. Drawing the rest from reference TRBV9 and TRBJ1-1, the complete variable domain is DSGVTQTPKHLITATGQRVTLRCSPRSGDLSVYWYQQSLDQGLQFLIQYYNGEERAKGNILERFSAQQFPDLHSELNLSSLELGDSALYFCASSVTIMGQGDEAFFGQGTRLTVV.

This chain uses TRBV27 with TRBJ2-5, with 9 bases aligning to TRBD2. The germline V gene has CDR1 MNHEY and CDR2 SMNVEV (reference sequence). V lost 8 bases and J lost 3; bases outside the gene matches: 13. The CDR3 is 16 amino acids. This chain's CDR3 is CASPDWLAGSKETQYF. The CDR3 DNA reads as TGTGCCAGCCCTGACTGGCTAGCGGGGAGTAAAGAGACCCAGTACTTC.

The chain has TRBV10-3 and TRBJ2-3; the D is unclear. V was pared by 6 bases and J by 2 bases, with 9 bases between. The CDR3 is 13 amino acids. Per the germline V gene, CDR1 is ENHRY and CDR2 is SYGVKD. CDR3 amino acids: CAISDLTTDTQYF. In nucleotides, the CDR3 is TGTGCCATCAGCGACTTGACCACAGATACGCAGTATTTT.

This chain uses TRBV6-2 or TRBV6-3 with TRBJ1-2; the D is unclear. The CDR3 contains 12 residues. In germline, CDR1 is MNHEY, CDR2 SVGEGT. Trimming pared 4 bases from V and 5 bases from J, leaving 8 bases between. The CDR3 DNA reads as TGTGCCAGCAGTTTTCAACTATATGGCTACACCTTC. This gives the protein CASSFQLYGYTF.

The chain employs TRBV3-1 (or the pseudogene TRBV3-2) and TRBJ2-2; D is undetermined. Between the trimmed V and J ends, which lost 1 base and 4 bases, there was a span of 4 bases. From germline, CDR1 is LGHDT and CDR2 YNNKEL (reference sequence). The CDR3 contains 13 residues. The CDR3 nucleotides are TGTGCCAGCAGCCAAGCAGTCACCGGGGAGCTGTTTTTT. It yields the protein CASSQAVTGELFF.

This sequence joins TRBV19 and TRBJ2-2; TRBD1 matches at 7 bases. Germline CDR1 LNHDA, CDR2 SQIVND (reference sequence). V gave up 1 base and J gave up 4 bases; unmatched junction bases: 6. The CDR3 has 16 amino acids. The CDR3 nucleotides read TGTGCCAGTAGTATAGTAGGGGGCGCGGTCACCGGGGAGCTGTTTTTT. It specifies CASSIVGGAVTGELFF.

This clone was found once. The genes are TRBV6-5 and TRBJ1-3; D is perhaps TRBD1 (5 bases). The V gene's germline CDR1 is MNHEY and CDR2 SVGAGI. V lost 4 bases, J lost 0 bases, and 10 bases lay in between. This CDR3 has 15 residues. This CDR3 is CASSSDRFSGNTIYF. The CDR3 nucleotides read TGTGCCAGCAGTTCCGACAGATTCTCTGGAAACACCATATATTTT.

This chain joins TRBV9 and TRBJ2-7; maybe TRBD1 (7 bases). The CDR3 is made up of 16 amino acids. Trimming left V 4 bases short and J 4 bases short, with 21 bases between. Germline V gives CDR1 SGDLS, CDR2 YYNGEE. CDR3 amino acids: CASSPTGSRGVYEQYF. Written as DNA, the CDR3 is TGTGCCAGCAGCCCGACCGGGAGCAGGGGGGTATACGAGCAGTACTTC.

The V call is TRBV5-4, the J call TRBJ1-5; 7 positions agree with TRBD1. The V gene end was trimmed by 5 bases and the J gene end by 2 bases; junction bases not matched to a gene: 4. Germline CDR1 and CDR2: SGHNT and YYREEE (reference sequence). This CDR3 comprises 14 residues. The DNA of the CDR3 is TGTGCCAGCAGTCCTGACAGGGGCAATCAGCCCCAGCATTTT. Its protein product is CASSPDRGNQPQHF.

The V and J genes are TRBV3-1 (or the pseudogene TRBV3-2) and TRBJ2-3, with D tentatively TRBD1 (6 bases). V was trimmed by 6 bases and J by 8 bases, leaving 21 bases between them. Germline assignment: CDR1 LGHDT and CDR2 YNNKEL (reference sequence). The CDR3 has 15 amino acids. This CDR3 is CASSLQGNMGITQYF. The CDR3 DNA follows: TGTGCCAGCAGTCTCCAGGGGAATATGGGTATTACGCAGTATTTT.

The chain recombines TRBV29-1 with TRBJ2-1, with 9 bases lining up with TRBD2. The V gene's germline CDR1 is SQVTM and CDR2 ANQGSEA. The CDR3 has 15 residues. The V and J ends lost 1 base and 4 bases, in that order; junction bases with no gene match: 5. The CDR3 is CSVEGGSGGYNEQFF. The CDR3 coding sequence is TGCAGCGTTGAAGGGGGAAGCGGGGGGTACAATGAGCAGTTCTTC.